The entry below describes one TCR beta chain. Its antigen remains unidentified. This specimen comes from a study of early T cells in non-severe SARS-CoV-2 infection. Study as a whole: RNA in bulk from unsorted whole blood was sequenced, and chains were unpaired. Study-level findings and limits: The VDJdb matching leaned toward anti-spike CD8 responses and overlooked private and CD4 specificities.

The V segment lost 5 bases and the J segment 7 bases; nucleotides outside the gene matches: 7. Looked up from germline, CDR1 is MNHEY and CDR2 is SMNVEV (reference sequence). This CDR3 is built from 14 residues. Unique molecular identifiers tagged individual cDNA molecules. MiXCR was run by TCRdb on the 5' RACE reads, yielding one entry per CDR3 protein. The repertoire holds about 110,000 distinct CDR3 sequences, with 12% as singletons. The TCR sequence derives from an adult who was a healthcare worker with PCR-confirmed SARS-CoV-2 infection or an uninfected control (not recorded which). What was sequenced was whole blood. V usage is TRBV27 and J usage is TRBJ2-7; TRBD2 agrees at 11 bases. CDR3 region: CASSRASGGLEQYF. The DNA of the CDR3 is TGTGCCAGCAGTCGGGCTAGCGGGGGGTTGGAGCAGTACTTC.